What follows describes a single TCR beta chain. Exclusion of patients followed from uncontrolled infection, other autoimmune disease, pregnancy or lactation. RNA transcripts gave rise to amplified TCR beta CDR3 regions. Researchers ran a first-round RT-PCR on the TCR CDR3 using the HTBI primer set. From the multiplex PCR reads, TCRdb called clonotypes with MiXCR, one entry per CDR3 protein. This sample has approximately 490,000 distinct CDR3 sequences, with about 22% found just once. Germline lookup yields CDR1 MNHEY and CDR2 SVGAGI. This CDR3 spans 15 amino acids. J lost 1 base, V lost 6 bases, and 7 bases had no gene match. The data stem from a study of T cells in Graves' hyperthyroidism and ophthalmopathy. Study summary: Peripheral blood samples were taken at initial diagnosis, prior to any treatment.

V is TRBV6-5 and J is TRBJ1-2, with TRBD1 matching 8 bases. This receptor was taken from a woman in her 70s with Graves' ophthalmopathy. Sequencing was performed on blood. The CDR3 is CASSRTGSYNYGYTF. The CDR3 bases are TGTGCCAGCAGCAGGACAGGGAGTTATAACTATGGCTACACCTTC.